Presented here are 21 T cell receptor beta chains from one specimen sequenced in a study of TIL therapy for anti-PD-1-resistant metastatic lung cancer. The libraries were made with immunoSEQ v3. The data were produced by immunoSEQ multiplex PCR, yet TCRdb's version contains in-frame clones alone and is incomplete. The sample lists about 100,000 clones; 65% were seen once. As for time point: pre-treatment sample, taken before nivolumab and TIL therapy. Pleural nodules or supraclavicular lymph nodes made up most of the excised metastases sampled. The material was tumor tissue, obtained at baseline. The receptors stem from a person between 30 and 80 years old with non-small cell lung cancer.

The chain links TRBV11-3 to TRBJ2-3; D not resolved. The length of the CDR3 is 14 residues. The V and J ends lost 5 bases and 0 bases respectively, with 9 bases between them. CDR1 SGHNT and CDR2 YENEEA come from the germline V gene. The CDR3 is CASSPLASTDTQYF. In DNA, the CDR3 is TGTGCCAGCAGCCCACTGGCTAGCACAGATACGCAGTATTTT.

The CDR3 loop is CASSHRAFSYTEAFF. For the CDR3, the DNA is TGTGCCAGCAGCCACAGGGCTTTTTCGTACACTGAAGCTTTCTTT. The chain links TRBV11-2 to TRBJ1-1; tentatively, D is TRBD1 (6 bases). The CDR3 consists of 15 residues. Trimming stripped 5 bases from V and 3 bases from J, with 16 bases between. Looked up from germline, CDR1 is SGHAT and CDR2 is FQNNGV.

The CDR3 bases are TGTGCCACCAGTGATCCTACAGGGAAGGCCGGGGAGCTGTTTTTT. The encoded protein is CATSDPTGKAGELFF. This sequence joins TRBV24-1 and TRBJ2-2, with D possibly TRBD1 on 6 matching bases. The CDR3 consists of 15 residues. CDR1 and CDR2 from the germline V gene are KGHDR and SFDVKD. V shed 3 bases and J shed 6 bases, with 13 bases lying between them.

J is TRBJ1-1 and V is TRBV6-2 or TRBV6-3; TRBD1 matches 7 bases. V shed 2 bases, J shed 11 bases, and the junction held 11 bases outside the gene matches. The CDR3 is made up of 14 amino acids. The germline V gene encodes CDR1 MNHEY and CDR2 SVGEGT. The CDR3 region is CASSYGLDRVRAFF. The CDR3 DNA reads TGTGCCAGCAGTTACGGGTTAGACAGGGTCCGCGCTTTCTTT.

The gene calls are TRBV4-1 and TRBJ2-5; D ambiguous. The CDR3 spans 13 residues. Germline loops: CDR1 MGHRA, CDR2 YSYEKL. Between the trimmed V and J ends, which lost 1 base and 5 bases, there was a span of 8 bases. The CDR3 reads CASSQGMEETQYF. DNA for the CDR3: TGCGCCAGCAGCCAAGGAATGGAGGAGACCCAGTACTTC.

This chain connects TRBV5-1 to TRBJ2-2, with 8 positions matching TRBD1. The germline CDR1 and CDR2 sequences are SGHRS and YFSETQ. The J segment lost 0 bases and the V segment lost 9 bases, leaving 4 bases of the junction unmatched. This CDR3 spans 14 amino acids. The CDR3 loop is CAIRTGPNTGELFF. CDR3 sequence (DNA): TGCGCCATCCGGACAGGGCCGAACACCGGGGAGCTGTTTTTT. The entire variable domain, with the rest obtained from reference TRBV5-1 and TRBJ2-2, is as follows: KAGVTQTPRYLIKTRGQQVTLSCSPISGHRSVSWYQQTPGQGLQFLFEYFSETQRNKGNFPGRFSGRQFSNSRSEMNVSTLELGDSALYLCAIRTGPNTGELFFGEGSRLTVL.

The CDR3: CASSLAASGETQYF. For the CDR3, the DNA is TGTGCCAGCAGCTTAGCGGCGAGCGGAGAGACCCAGTACTTC. This sequence joins TRBV7-9 and TRBJ2-5; maybe TRBD2 (5 bases). The V gene lost 0 bases and the J gene lost 4 bases, with 9 bases spanning the gap. The CDR3 contains 14 residues. The germline gives CDR1 SEHNR, CDR2 FQNEAQ (reference sequence). Full variable domain (missing parts from reference TRBV7-9 and TRBJ2-5): DTGVSQNPRHKITKRGQNVTFRCDPISEHNRLYWYRQTLGQGPEFLTYFQNEAQLEKSRLLSDRFSAERPKGSFSTLEIQRTEQGDSAMYLCASSLAASGETQYFGPGTRLLVL.

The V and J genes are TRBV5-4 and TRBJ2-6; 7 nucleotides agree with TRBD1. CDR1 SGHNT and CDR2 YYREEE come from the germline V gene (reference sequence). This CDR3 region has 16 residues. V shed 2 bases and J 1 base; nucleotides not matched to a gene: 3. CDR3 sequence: CASSLTRGSGANVLTF. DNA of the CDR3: TGTGCCAGCAGCTTAACCAGGGGGTCTGGGGCCAACGTCCTGACTTTC.

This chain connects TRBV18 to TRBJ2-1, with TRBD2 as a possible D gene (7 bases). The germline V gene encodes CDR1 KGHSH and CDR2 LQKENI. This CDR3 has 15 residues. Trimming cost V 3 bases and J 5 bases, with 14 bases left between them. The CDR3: CASSPRGTPDNEQFF. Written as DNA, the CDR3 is TGTGCCAGCTCACCGCGGGGGACACCGGACAATGAGCAGTTCTTC.

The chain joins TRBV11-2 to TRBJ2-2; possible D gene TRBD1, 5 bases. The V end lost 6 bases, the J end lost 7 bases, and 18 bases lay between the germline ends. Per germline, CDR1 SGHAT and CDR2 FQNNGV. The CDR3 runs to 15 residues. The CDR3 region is CASRYFPGPGGELFF. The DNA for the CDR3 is TGTGCCAGCAGATATTTTCCAGGGCCGGGCGGGGAGCTGTTTTTT.

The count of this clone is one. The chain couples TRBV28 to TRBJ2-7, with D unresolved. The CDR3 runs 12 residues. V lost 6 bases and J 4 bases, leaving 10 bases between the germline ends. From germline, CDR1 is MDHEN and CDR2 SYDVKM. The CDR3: CASSSSAYEQYF. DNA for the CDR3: TGTGCCAGCAGCTCCTCCGCATACGAGCAGTACTTC.

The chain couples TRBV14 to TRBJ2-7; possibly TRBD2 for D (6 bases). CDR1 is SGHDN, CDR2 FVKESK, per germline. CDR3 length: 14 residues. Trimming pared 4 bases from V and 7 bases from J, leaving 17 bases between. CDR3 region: CASSLFGGAGEQYF. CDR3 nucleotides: TGTGCCAGCAGCCTCTTCGGAGGGGCTGGAGAGCAGTACTTC.

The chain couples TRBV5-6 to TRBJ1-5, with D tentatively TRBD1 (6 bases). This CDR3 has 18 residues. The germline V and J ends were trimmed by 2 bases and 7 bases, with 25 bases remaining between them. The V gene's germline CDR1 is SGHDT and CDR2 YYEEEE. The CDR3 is CASSLRSYGTPRHQPQHF. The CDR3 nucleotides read TGTGCCAGCAGCTTAAGGTCCTACGGGACACCAAGGCACCAGCCCCAGCATTTT.

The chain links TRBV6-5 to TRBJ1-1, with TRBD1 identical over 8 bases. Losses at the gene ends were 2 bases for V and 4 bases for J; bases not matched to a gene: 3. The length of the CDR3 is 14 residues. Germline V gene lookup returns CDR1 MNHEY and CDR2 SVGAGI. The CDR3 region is CASSYKTGVTEAFF. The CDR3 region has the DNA TGTGCCAGCAGTTACAAGACAGGGGTCACTGAAGCTTTCTTT.

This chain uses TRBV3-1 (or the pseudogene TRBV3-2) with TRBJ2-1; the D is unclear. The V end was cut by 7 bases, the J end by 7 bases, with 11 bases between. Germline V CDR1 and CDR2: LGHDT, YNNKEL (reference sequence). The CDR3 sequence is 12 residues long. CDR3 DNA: TGTGCCAGCAACCATGAAGAAAATGAGCAGTTCTTC. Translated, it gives CASNHEENEQFF.

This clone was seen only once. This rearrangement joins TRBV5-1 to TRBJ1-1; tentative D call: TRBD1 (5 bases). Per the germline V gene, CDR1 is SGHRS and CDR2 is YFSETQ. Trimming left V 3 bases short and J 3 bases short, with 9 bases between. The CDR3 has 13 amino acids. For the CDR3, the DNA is TGCGCCAGCAGCTGGGGGACTGACACTGAAGCTTTCTTT. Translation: CASSWGTDTEAFF.

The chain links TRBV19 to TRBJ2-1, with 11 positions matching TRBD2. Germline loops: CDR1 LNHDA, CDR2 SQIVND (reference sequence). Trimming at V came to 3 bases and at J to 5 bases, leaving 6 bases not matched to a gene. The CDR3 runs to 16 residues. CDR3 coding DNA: TGTGCCAGTAGTATCCGGACTAGCGGGCAGAACAATGAGCAGTTCTTC. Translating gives CASSIRTSGQNNEQFF.

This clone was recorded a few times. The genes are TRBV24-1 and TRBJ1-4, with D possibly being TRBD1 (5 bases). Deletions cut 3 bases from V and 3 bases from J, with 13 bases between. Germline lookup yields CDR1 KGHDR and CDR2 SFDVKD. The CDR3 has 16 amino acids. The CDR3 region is CATSDPSGGANEKLFF. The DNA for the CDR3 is TGTGCCACCAGTGATCCTAGCGGAGGGGCTAATGAAAAACTGTTTTTT.

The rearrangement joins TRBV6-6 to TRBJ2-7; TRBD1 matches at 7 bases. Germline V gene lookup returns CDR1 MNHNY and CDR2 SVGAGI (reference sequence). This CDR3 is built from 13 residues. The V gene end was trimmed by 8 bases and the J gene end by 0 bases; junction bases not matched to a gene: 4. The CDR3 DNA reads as TGTGCCAGCTCGAAGGGGGCCTCCTACGAGCAGTACTTC. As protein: CASSKGASYEQYF.

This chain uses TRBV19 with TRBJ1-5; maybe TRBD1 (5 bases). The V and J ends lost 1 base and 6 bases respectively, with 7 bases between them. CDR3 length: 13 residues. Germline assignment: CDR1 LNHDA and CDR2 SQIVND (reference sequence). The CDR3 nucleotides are TGTGCCAGTAGTATAGTCAGGGTTCAGCCCCAGCATTTT. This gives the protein CASSIVRVQPQHF.

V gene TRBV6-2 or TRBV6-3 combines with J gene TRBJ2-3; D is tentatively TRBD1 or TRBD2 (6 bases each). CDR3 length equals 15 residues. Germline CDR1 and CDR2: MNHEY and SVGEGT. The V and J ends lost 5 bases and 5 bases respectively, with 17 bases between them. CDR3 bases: TGTGCCAGCAGTAGTTGGGGGGCCGAGGGAGATACGCAGTATTTT. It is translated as CASSSWGAEGDTQYF.